This TCR beta chain derives from a study of siplizumab effects on memory and regulatory T cells. Findings of the study overall: Mappable alloreactive CD4+ clones were on average roughly 70% Treg-derived with siplizumab, about 29% in controls.

Measured with immunoSEQ multiplex PCR; TCRdb has only the in-frame clones, and not every one. This sample has about 100,000 clones, with around nine tenths found just once. The CDR3 sequence is 15 residues long. J was trimmed by 3 bases and V by 2 bases; bases with no gene match: 3. Germline V gene data show CDR1 as SGHRS and CDR2 as YFSETQ. In this sample, this clone turned up once. Its specificity is unknown. The rearrangement joins TRBV5-1 to TRBJ2-2; TRBD1 aligns across 8 bases. What was sequenced was non-Treg CD4+ T cells sorted from blood. The clonotype originates from a human donor in good health. The CDR3 sequence is CASSLSQGDTGELFF. The CDR3 DNA reads TGCGCCAGCAGCTTATCACAGGGGGACACCGGGGAGCTGTTTTTT.